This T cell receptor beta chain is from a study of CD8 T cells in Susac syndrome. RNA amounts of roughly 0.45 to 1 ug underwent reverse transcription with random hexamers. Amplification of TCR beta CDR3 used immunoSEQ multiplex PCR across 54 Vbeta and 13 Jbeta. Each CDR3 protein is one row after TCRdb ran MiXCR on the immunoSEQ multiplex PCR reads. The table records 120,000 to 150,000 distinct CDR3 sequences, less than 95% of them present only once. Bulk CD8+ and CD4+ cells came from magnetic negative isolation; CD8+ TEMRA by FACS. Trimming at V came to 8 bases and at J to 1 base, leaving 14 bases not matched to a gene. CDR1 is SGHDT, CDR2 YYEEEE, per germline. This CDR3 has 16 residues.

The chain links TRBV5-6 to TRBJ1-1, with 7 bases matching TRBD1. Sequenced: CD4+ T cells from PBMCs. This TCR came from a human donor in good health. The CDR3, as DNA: TGTGCCAGTAAGAACAGGGGTTCCCGTAGGAACACTGAAGCTTTCTTT. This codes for CASKNRGSRRNTEAFF.